This T cell receptor beta chain appears in the sequencing data of a study of blood T cells in healthy people across ages. General study findings and limits: Roughly linear declines in TCR beta diversity per million T cells occurred with age. Unsorted PBMC input precluded a conclusive naive versus antigen-experienced comparison.

This clonotype was observed a few times. Its antigen is as yet unknown. This CDR3 is 15 amino acids long. J lost 3 bases, V lost 7 bases, and 10 bases had no gene match. Germline loops: CDR1 SGHTA, CDR2 FQGNSA. For the second PCR, which ran for roughly 6 to 11 cycles, a sample-barcoded 5' primer and a J-beta primer mix were used. Each cDNA molecule, via a template-switch adaptor with 12 random nucleotides, was tagged. TCRdb ran MiXCR on the 5' RACE reads and lists one entry per CDR3 protein. The repertoire consists of just under 750,000 distinct CDR3 sequences, with around a fifth occurring once and the leading ten covering about 22%.

The source is a man between 65 and 80 years old in good health. The rearrangement uses TRBV7-2 and TRBJ1-1; 8 nucleotides agree with TRBD1. The sequenced sample was blood. CDR3 nucleotides: TGTGCCAGCACCAAGCAGGGGGCGGTGGACACTGAAGCTTTCTTT. Its translation is CASTKQGAVDTEAFF.